A single sample is the source of the 14 T cell receptor beta chains below, sequenced in a study of neurological immune-mediated disorders. Each CDR3 protein gets one entry after TCRdb re-called the 5' RACE reads with MiXCR. There are tens of thousands of distinct CDR3 sequences in the sample; around 10% occur only once, and about 5% lies in the top ten. The source material was PBMCs. The source is a man aged 70-80 years with HTLV-1-associated myelopathy (HAM/TSP).

In this sample, this clonotype is medium-sized. This chain connects TRBV6-2 or TRBV6-3 to TRBJ2-2; 14 bases are shared with TRBD2. V shed 6 bases and J 5 bases; nucleotides not matched to a gene: 5. The germline V gene encodes CDR1 MNHEY and CDR2 SVGEGT. The CDR3 consists of 16 residues. Here the CDR3 DNA reads TGTGCCAGCAGGACTAGCGGGAGGGCGCAAACCGGGGAGCTGTTTTTT. Translated: CASRTSGRAQTGELFF.

This clonotype was counted ten times or more. V is TRBV5-1 and J is TRBJ2-1; D is unclear. This CDR3 has 11 amino acids. Deletions cut 4 bases from V and 7 bases from J, with 6 bases between. Germline CDR1 reads SGHRS; CDR2 reads YFSETQ. The CDR3: CASSRQNEQFF. As DNA, the CDR3 is TGCGCCAGCAGCAGACAAAATGAGCAGTTCTTC.

This clonotype was detected many times. The CDR3 DNA reads TGTGCCAGCAGCTTCGGGGCTTACACAGATACGCAGTATTTT. Its protein product is CASSFGAYTDTQYF. This chain links TRBV11-3 with TRBJ2-3; perhaps D is TRBD1 or TRBD2 (5 bases each). The ends were cut back, 3 bases at V and 2 bases at J, with 9 bases in the middle. The CDR3 runs 14 residues. The germline V gene has CDR1 SGHNT and CDR2 YENEEA.

There are many counts of this clonotype. V is TRBV7-6 and J is TRBJ1-3; TRBD1 might be the D (6 bases). Deletions cut 4 bases from V and 0 bases from J, with 16 bases between. The CDR3 is 17 amino acids. Germline-derived CDR1 and CDR2 are SGHVS and FNYEAQ. CDR3 nucleotides: TGTGCCAGCAGCTCACGACAGGCTCTGGGCTCTGGAAACACCATATATTTT. It codes for CASSSRQALGSGNTIYF.

Ten or more counts support this clonotype. The CDR3 region is CASSFFGGEQYF. The DNA for the CDR3 is TGTGCCAGCAGTTTTTTCGGGGGCGAGCAGTACTTC. The genes are TRBV28 and TRBJ2-7; D might be TRBD2 (6 bases). Trimming cost V 3 bases and J 6 bases, with 9 bases left between them. CDR3 size: 12 residues. The germline V gene has CDR1 MDHEN and CDR2 SYDVKM.

There are many counts of this clonotype. V is TRBV20-1 and J is TRBJ2-1; the D gene is possibly TRBD2 (5 bases). Germline assignment: CDR1 DFQATT and CDR2 SNEGSKA (reference sequence). CDR3 length equals 14 residues. The V end was cut by 5 bases, the J end by 5 bases, with 16 bases between. The CDR3 protein is CSALGRGKHNEQFF. The CDR3 nucleotides are TGCAGTGCTTTAGGAAGAGGGAAGCACAATGAGCAGTTCTTC.

This clonotype was counted ten times or more. The chain recombines TRBV7-9 with TRBJ2-1; D might be TRBD1 (6 bases). The V gene's germline CDR1 is SEHNR and CDR2 FQNEAQ (reference sequence). The CDR3 runs to 12 residues. The V end was cut by 5 bases, the J end by 8 bases, with 10 bases between. CDR3 sequence: CASSQQGYEQFF. CDR3 DNA: TGTGCCAGCAGCCAACAGGGATATGAGCAGTTCTTC.

This clonotype was found many times. V gene TRBV28 combines with J gene TRBJ1-1; D not certain. Trimming pared 6 bases from V and 1 base from J, leaving 15 bases between. The CDR3 is 15 residues long. Germline CDR1 MDHEN, CDR2 SYDVKM. CDR3 nucleotides: TGTGCCAGCAGAGAGGCGAGGCGAGGGAACACTGAAGCTTTCTTT. Residues: CASREARRGNTEAFF.

This clonotype was observed at least ten times. This chain connects TRBV6-2 or TRBV6-3 to TRBJ1-5; the D gene is possibly TRBD1 (6 bases). Between the trimmed V and J ends, which lost 6 bases and 5 bases, there was a span of 20 bases. In germline, CDR1 is MNHEY, CDR2 SVGEGT. The CDR3 spans 16 residues. For the CDR3, the DNA is TGTGCCAGCAGACAGTTACAGGGCCCCCTTTATCAGCCCCAGCATTTT. Protein product: CASRQLQGPLYQPQHF.

This clonotype came up many times. The rearrangement uses TRBV5-1 and TRBJ1-6, with 9 bases lining up with TRBD1. The trim removed 6 bases at V and 8 bases at J, leaving 9 bases unmatched. Looked up from germline, CDR1 is SGHRS and CDR2 is YFSETQ. The CDR3 is made up of 15 amino acids. The CDR3 spells CASIPPRQGDSPLHF. DNA of the CDR3: TGCGCCAGCATCCCCCCTAGACAGGGGGATTCACCCCTCCACTTT. Using reference TRBV5-1 and TRBJ1-6 for the parts outside the CDR3, the full variable domain is KAGVTQTPRYLIKTRGQQVTLSCSPISGHRSVSWYQQTPGQGLQFLFEYFSETQRNKGNFPGRFSGRQFSNSRSEMNVSTLELGDSALYLCASIPPRQGDSPLHFGNGTRLTVT.

This clonotype was seen ten or more times. The J gene is TRBJ2-5, the V gene TRBV15, with D possibly called TRBD1 or TRBD2 (6 bases each). The CDR3 has 15 residues. Per the germline V gene, CDR1 is LNHNV and CDR2 is YYDKDF (reference sequence). Trimming removed 3 bases at V and 10 bases at J, with 21 bases between. This CDR3 is CATSRGGGQPQGQYF. In nucleotides, the CDR3 is TGTGCCACCAGCAGGGGGGGCGGACAGCCTCAGGGCCAGTACTTC.

This clonotype has at least ten counts. The chain uses TRBV20-1 and TRBJ2-5; D is ambiguous. The CDR3 consists of 13 residues. CDR1 DFQATT and CDR2 SNEGSKA come from the germline V gene (reference sequence). Trimming cost V 7 bases and J 4 bases, with 16 bases left between them. In DNA form, the CDR3 reads TGCAGTGGTGGCCCGATAGGGCGAGAGACCCAGTACTTC. Protein product: CSGGPIGRETQYF.

This clonotype is medium-sized (0.01 to 0.1%). The chain carries TRBV5-1 and TRBJ1-6; D may be TRBD1 (5 bases). Germline CDR1 SGHRS, CDR2 YFSETQ. CDR3 length: 15 amino acids. Trimming cost V 0 bases and J 7 bases, with 11 bases left between them. CDR3 DNA: TGCGCCAGCAGCTTGGGGGCCGGGGCCAATTCACCCCTCCACTTT. It codes for CASSLGAGANSPLHF.

This clonotype was counted many times. V usage is TRBV6-5 and J usage is TRBJ1-6; D is perhaps TRBD1 (6 bases). Trimming stripped 2 bases from V and 8 bases from J, with 25 bases between. The CDR3 sequence is 19 residues long. CDR1 is MNHEY, CDR2 SVGAGI, per germline. In nucleotides, the CDR3 is TGTGCCAGCAGTTACGATAACCCGACAGGCGATAGACTACATTCACCCCTCCACTTT. This translates into CASSYDNPTGDRLHSPLHF.